A single sample gave rise to the 27 T cell receptor beta chains below, sequenced in a study of blood T cells in healthy people across ages. Primed by a sample-barcoded 5' primer and a J-beta primer mix, a second PCR proceeded for about 6 to 11 cycles. TCRdb independently ran MiXCR on the 5' RACE reads; one entry per CDR3 protein. The sample has around 1,700,000 distinct CDR3 sequences; roughly 28% are singletons. Sequences were obtained from blood. These TCRs come from a woman aged 25 to 39 in good health.

This clonotype was observed many times. Here the CDR3 reads CASSTLLGTGFYEQYF. CDR3 nucleotide sequence: TGTGCCAGCAGCACCCTCCTGGGGACAGGGTTCTACGAGCAGTACTTC. V is TRBV7-2 and J is TRBJ2-7; 9 nucleotides agree with TRBD1. V lost 5 bases and J lost 3; bases outside the gene matches: 11. The CDR3 is made up of 16 amino acids. Germline values: CDR1 SGHTA, CDR2 FQGNSA.

With regard to this clonotype: One end of the junction does not line up with germline, which may come from a read error. The chain combines TRBV20-1 with TRBJ1-5; perhaps TRBD1 as D (5 bases). Germline lookup yields CDR1 DFQATT and CDR2 SNEGSKA (reference sequence). The CDR3 length is 12 residues. In DNA, the CDR3 is TGCAGTACTAGGTCAGGGAATCAGCCCCAGCATTTT. Amino acids: CSTRSGNQPQHF.

This clonotype was observed once. The chain is built from TRBV29-1 and TRBJ1-1; TRBD1 matches 7 bases. The CDR3 is 13 amino acids. With V trimmed by 5 bases and J by 1 base, 4 bases remained unmatched. Per the germline V gene, CDR1 is SQVTM and CDR2 is ANQGSEA. The CDR3 region is CSVWDSENTEAFF. The CDR3 DNA reads as TGCAGCGTTTGGGACAGCGAGAACACTGAAGCTTTCTTT.

The genes are TRBV7-2 and TRBJ1-4; D remains unclear. CDR1 SGHTA and CDR2 FQGNSA come from the germline V gene. The V end was cut by 2 bases, the J end by 1 base, with 8 bases between. There are 15 residues in the CDR3. The DNA for the CDR3 is TGTGCCAGCAGCTTAAATGAAGTAACTAATGAAAAACTGTTTTTT. This encodes CASSLNEVTNEKLFF.

The chain recombines TRBV7-2 with TRBJ2-6; D is perhaps TRBD2 (5 bases). This CDR3 is built from 14 residues. V was trimmed by 11 bases and J by 2 bases, leaving 13 bases between them. Germline CDR1 SGHTA, CDR2 FQGNSA. In nucleotides, the CDR3 is TGTGCCGCGACTAAGGGTCCTGGGGCCAACGTCCTGACTTTC. Amino acids: CAATKGPGANVLTF.

This rearrangement joins TRBV2 to TRBJ2-3, with 12 bases lining up with TRBD1. CDR1 and CDR2 (germline): SNHLY, FYNNEI. The CDR3 has 13 amino acids. Trimming took 10 bases from V and 6 from J; bases not matched to a gene: 5. The CDR3 DNA sequence: TGTGCCATGGGACAGGGGGCAGGGGATACGCAGTATTTT. It is translated as CAMGQGAGDTQYF.

This sequence joins TRBV23-1 and TRBJ2-7; D is undetermined. TRBV23-1 is an ORF, and what it does is uncertain. The CDR3 is 15 residues long. Trimming cost V 0 bases and J 0 bases, with 9 bases left between them. The DNA of the CDR3 is TGCGCCAGCAGTCAATCGTCCGGTAGCTCCTACGAGCAGTACTTC. Translation: CASSQSSGSSYEQYF.

This clonotype was counted only a few times. The chain joins TRBV18 to TRBJ2-3; 8 nucleotides line up with TRBD2. Per the germline V gene, CDR1 is KGHSH and CDR2 is LQKENI. The CDR3 sequence is 15 residues long. V gave up 3 bases and J gave up 6 bases; unmatched junction bases: 8. DNA for the CDR3: TGTGCCAGCTCACCGGCGGGACTAGGTGTGGATACGCAGTATTTT. This translates into CASSPAGLGVDTQYF.

This clonotype has at least ten counts. The chain employs TRBV20-1 and TRBJ1-2, with D perhaps TRBD1 (6 bases). CDR3 length: 13 amino acids. Trimming cost V 4 bases and J 6 bases, with 15 bases left between them. The germline CDR1 and CDR2 sequences are DFQATT and SNEGSKA (reference sequence). CDR3 loop: CSATTQGNDGYTF. In DNA, the CDR3 is TGCAGTGCTACCACCCAGGGGAACGATGGCTACACCTTC.

This chain joins TRBV5-1 and TRBJ1-3; no clear D gene. The CDR3 sequence is 15 residues long. The V and J ends lost 0 bases and 4 bases respectively, with 11 bases between them. CDR1 is SGHRS and CDR2 is YFSETQ in the germline V gene. CDR3 region: CASSLGQSIGNTIYF. The CDR3 DNA reads TGCGCCAGCAGCTTGGGCCAGTCGATCGGAAACACCATATATTTT. The full variable domain, rest sourced from reference TRBV5-1 and TRBJ1-3, is KAGVTQTPRYLIKTRGQQVTLSCSPISGHRSVSWYQQTPGQGLQFLFEYFSETQRNKGNFPGRFSGRQFSNSRSEMNVSTLELGDSALYLCASSLGQSIGNTIYFGEGSWLTVV.

Many counts were recorded for this clonotype. CDR3 nucleotides: TGTGCCAGCACCAGAGCCGGGACAGAAGGATACAATGAGCAGTTCTTC. This encodes CASTRAGTEGYNEQFF. The chain uses TRBV5-6 and TRBJ2-1, with TRBD1 matching 7 bases. V lost 6 bases, J lost 4 bases, and 13 bases stayed unmatched. From germline, CDR1 is SGHDT and CDR2 YYEEEE. The CDR3 contains 16 residues.

The J gene is TRBJ2-2, the V gene TRBV7-2, with D unresolved. This CDR3 has 10 amino acids. V dropped 10 bases and J dropped 10 bases, with 10 bases sitting between them. Germline CDR1 is SGHTA and CDR2 is FQGNSA. CDR3 bases: TGTGCCACCTCCCAAGAGGAGCTGTTTTTT. Its protein is CATSQEELFF.

This clonotype was detected many times. The chain couples TRBV4-1 to TRBJ1-2; D remains unclear. V was clipped by 0 bases and J by 3 bases, with 8 bases between them. The CDR3 sequence is 14 residues long. CDR1 and CDR2 from the germline V gene are MGHRA and YSYEKL. CDR3 in DNA: TGCGCCAGCAGCCAAGATCTCGGGTACTATGGCTACACCTTC. Protein sequence: CASSQDLGYYGYTF.

The chain is built from TRBV18 and TRBJ2-1, with 15 positions matching TRBD2. V gave up 3 bases and J gave up 8 bases; unmatched junction bases: 5. CDR1 is KGHSH and CDR2 is LQKENI in the germline V gene. CDR3 length: 16 amino acids. CDR3 bases: TGTGCCAGCTCACCGGCGGGACTAGCGGGGGGAGATGAGCAGTTCTTC. Protein product: CASSPAGLAGGDEQFF.

This rearrangement joins TRBV10-3 to TRBJ2-5, with 8 positions matching TRBD1. CDR3 length equals 14 residues. Germline V CDR1 and CDR2: ENHRY, SYGVKD. Unmatched junction bases numbered 6, after V lost 4 bases and J lost 5 bases. The CDR3 bases are TGTGCCATCAGTGGGACAGGGTATGACGAGACCCAGTACTTC. It translates to CAISGTGYDETQYF.

The chain has TRBV6-5 and TRBJ2-7; TRBD2 aligns across 7 bases. This CDR3 is built from 15 residues. Germline CDR1 and CDR2: MNHEY and SVGAGI. The trim removed 5 bases at V and 5 bases at J, leaving 12 bases unmatched. The CDR3 bases are TGTGCCAGCAGTGTGACTAGCCGGGGAGCGGACGAGCAGTACTTC. Translating it yields CASSVTSRGADEQYF.

For this clonotype: Germline is not matched at one junction end, which may reflect a read error. V is TRBV2 and J is TRBJ1-4; perhaps TRBD1 as D (6 bases). CDR3 length: 15 amino acids. From germline, CDR1 is SNHLY and CDR2 FYNNEI. CDR3 residues: CASRGSRSTNEKLFF. CDR3 nucleotide sequence: TGTGCTAGCAGGGGCAGCCGATCAACTAATGAAAAACTGTTTTTT.

Concerning this clonotype itself: Germline is not matched at one junction end, which may reflect a read error. V is TRBV3-1 and J is TRBJ2-1; TRBD2 aligns across 8 bases. This CDR3 is 13 amino acids long. Germline-derived CDR1 and CDR2 are LGHDT and YNNKEL (reference sequence). The CDR3 region is CASNQAGVNEQFF. The CDR3 DNA follows: TGTGCCAGCAACCAAGCGGGGGTCAATGAGCAGTTCTTC.

This clonotype was picked up a small number of times. An end of the junction does not agree with germline; a read error may underlie this. The chain employs TRBV11-2 and TRBJ2-5, with TRBD2 matching 13 bases. The CDR3 sequence is 18 residues long. CDR1 SGHAT and CDR2 FQNNGV come from the germline V gene. Here the CDR3 reads CTSSTGTSGVGPQETQYF. The CDR3 DNA reads TGTACCAGCAGCACCGGGACTAGCGGGGTAGGACCCCAAGAGACCCAGTACTTC.

This chain uses TRBV29-1 with TRBJ2-7; TRBD2 matches at 11 bases. Germline lookup yields CDR1 SQVTM and CDR2 ANQGSEA. The CDR3 consists of 15 residues. DNA for the CDR3: TGCGGCGCCATGACTAGCGGGGAGAACACCTACGAGCAGTACTTC. This translates into CGAMTSGENTYEQYF.

Concerning this clonotype: A much more abundant neighbour one base away suggests this may be a read error. The rearrangement joins TRBV10-3 to TRBJ2-1; maybe TRBD1 (6 bases). The DNA end is more similar to TRBJ2-7, so the J call may be wrong. The germline CDR1 and CDR2 sequences are ENHRY and SYGVKD. CDR3 length: 16 amino acids. The CDR3 loop reads CAISGAQGVGYNEQYF. CDR3 DNA sequence: TGTGCCATCAGTGGCGCACAGGGAGTGGGGTACAATGAGCAGTACTTC.

As for this clonotype: A read error may explain this, as a much larger clone is one base away. The chain has TRBV5-1 and TRBJ2-1, with 11 bases fitting TRBD2. Germline V gene lookup returns CDR1 SGHRS and CDR2 YFSETQ. The length of the CDR3 is 19 residues. In nucleotides, the CDR3 is TGCGCCAGCAGCCCTAGTCTTACTAGCGGGGGCTCCTCCTACAATGAGCAGTGCTTC. Protein sequence: CASSPSLTSGGSSYNEQCF.

In this sample, this clonotype turned up a few times. The V and J genes are TRBV20-1 and TRBJ2-1; TRBD2 agrees at 8 bases. The germline CDR1 and CDR2 sequences are DFQATT and SNEGSKA (reference sequence). J gave up 8 bases and V 3 bases, and 6 bases lay outside the gene matches. The CDR3 is 13 amino acids. CDR3 in DNA: TGCAGTGCTAGGACCGGGAGGGCCCATGAGCAGTTCTTC. It encodes CSARTGRAHEQFF.

This chain links TRBV5-6 with TRBJ1-5, with D maybe TRBD1 (5 bases). Germline CDR1 SGHDT, CDR2 YYEEEE. Trimming removed 3 bases from V and 4 bases from J, with 17 bases in between. This CDR3 spans 16 amino acids. The chain's CDR3 is CASSSMIRQTNQPQHF. CDR3 DNA sequence: TGTGCCAGCAGCTCCATGATTCGACAGACGAATCAGCCCCAGCATTTT.

The count of this clonotype is one. V gene TRBV5-5 combines with J gene TRBJ2-3, with D possibly matching TRBD2 (6 bases). The CDR3 is 15 residues long. Trimming removed 4 bases at V and 0 bases at J, with 12 bases between. Per germline, CDR1 SGHKS and CDR2 YYEKEE (reference sequence). CDR3 sequence: CASSGGQPSTDTQYF. The CDR3 bases are TGTGCCAGCAGCGGAGGGCAGCCTAGCACAGATACGCAGTATTTT.

The chain has TRBV9 and TRBJ2-1; 13 bases map to TRBD2. This CDR3 is built from 15 residues. The germline V gene has CDR1 SGDLS and CDR2 YYNGEE. V was pared by 3 bases and J by 9 bases, with 6 bases of the junction left unmatched. The CDR3 DNA is TGTGCCAGCAGCGCTCAGACTAGCGGGGGGTCTGAGCAGTTCTTC. Translation: CASSAQTSGGSEQFF.

The rearrangement links TRBV6-2 or TRBV6-3 to TRBJ1-1; D remains unclear. With 6 bases removed from V and 1 base from J, the gap between germline ends came to 9 bases. The V gene's germline CDR1 is MNHEY and CDR2 SVGEGT. This CDR3 region has 13 residues. DNA for the CDR3: TGTGCCAGCAGACGTACTTGGAACACTGAAGCTTTCTTT. It codes for CASRRTWNTEAFF.